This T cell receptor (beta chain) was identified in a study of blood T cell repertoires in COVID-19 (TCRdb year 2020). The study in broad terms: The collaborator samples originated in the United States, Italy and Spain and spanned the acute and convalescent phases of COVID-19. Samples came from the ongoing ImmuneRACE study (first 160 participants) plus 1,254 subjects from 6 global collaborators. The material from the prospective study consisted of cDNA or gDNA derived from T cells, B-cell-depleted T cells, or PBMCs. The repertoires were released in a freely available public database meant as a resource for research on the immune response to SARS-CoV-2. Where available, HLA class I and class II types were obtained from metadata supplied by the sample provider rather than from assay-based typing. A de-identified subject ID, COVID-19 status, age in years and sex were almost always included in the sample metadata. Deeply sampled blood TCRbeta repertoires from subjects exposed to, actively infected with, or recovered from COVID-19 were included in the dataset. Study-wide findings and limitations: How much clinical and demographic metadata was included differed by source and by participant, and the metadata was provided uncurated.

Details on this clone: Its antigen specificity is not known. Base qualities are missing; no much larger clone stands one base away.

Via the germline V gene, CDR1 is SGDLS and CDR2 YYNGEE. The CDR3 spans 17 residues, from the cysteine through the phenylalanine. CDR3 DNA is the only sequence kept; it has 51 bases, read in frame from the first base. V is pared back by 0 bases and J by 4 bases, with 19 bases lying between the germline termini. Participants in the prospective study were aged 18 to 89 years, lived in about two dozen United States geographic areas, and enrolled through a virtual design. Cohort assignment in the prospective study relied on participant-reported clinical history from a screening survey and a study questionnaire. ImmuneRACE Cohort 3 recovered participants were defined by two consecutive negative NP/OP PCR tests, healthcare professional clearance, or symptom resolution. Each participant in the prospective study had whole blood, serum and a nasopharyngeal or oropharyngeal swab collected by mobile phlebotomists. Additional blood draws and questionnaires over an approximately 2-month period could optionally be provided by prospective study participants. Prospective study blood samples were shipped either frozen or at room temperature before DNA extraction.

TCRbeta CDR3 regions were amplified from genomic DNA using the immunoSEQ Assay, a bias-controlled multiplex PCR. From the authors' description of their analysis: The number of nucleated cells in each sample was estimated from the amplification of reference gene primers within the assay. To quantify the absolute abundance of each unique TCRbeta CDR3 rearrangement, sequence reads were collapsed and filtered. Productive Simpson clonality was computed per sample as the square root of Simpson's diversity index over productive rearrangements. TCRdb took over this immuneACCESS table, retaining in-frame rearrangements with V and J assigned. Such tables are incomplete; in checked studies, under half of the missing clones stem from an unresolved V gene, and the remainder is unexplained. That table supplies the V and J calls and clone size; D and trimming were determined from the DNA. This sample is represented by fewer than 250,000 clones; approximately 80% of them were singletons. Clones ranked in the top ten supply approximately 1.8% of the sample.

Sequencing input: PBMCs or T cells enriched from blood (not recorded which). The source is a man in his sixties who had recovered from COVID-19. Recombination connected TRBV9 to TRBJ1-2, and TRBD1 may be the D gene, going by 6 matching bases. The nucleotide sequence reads TGTGCCAGCAGCGTAGATATTGGGGGCTCCTTAGGCTATGGCTACACCTTC. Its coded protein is CASSVDIGGSLGYGYTF.